This section outlines one T cell receptor (beta chain) sequence together with its context. Its antigen is currently unknown. The data originate from a study of OX40 agonist ivuxolimab in advanced cancers. Study-wide background: Partial responses occurred in three patients (one hepatocellular carcinoma, two cutaneous melanoma). Study findings and constraints: Antigen specificity of clonally expanded peripheral T cells was not established. Averaging showed that CD8+ T cells had more expanded clones than CD4+ did.

Assay: immunoSEQ multiplex PCR; the TCRdb copy retains only in-frame clones and omits some. This sample yields fewer than 65,000 clones, of which 75% to 90% are seen a single time; approximately 2% belongs to the top ten. From germline, CDR1 is SGHAT and CDR2 FQNNGV. This CDR3 region has 15 residues. Trimming at V came to 3 bases and at J to 1 base, leaving 2 bases not matched to a gene. Patients who had autoimmune disease history or got systemic immunosuppression were left out. The J gene is TRBJ2-2, the V gene TRBV11-2; TRBD1 matches 7 bases. The starting material was CD4+ or CD8+ T cells sorted from blood, obtained in a trial of the OX40 agonist ivuxolimab. This receptor was identified in an adult with an advanced solid tumor such as melanoma, head and neck, liver or kidney cancer. CDR3 sequence: CASSFGTVNTGELFF. The DNA of the CDR3 is TGTGCCAGCAGCTTTGGGACAGTGAACACCGGGGAGCTGTTTTTT.